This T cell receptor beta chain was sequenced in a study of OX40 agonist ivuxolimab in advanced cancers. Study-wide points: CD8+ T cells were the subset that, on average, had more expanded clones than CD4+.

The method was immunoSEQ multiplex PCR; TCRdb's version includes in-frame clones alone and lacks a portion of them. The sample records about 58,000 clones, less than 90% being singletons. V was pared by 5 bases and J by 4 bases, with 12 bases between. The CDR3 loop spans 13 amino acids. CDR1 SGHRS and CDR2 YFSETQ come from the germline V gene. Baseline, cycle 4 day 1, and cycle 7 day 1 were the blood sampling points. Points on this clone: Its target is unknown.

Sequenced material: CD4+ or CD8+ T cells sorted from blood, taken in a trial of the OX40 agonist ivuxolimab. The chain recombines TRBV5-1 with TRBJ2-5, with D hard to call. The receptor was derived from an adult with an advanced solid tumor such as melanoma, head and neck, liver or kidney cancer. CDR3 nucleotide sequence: TGCGCCAGCAGGGCACCCCCCGGAGAGACCCAGTACTTC. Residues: CASRAPPGETQYF.